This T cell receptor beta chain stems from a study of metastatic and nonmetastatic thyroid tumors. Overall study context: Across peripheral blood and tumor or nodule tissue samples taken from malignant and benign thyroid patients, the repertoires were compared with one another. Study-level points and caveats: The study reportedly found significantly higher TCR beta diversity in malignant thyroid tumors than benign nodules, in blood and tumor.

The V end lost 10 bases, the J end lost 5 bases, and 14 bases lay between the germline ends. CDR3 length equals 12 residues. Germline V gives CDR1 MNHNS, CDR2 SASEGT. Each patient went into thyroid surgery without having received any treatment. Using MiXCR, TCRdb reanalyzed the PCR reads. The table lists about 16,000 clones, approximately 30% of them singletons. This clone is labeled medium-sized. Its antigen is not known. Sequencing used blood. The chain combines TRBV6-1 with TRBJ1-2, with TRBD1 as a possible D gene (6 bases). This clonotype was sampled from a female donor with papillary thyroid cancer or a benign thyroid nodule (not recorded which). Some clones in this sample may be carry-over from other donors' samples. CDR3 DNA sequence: TGTGCCACTCGATGGACAGATTATGGCTACACCTTC. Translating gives CATRWTDYGYTF.